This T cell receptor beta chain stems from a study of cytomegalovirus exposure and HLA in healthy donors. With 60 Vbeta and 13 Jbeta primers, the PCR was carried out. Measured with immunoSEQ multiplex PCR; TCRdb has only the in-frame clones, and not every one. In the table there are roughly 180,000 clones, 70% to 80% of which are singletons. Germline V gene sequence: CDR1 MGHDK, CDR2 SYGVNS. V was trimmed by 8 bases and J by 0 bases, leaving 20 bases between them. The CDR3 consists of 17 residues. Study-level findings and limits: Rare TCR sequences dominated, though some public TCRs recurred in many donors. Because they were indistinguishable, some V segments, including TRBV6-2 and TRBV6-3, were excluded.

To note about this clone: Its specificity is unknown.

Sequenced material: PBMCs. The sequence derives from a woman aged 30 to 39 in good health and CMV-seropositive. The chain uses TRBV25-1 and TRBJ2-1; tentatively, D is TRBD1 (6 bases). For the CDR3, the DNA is TGTGCCAGCGCGAGCGCAACAGGGCTCAGCTCCTACAATGAGCAGTTCTTC. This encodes CASASATGLSSYNEQFF.